This T cell receptor beta chain was identified in a study of cytomegalovirus exposure and HLA in healthy donors (dated by TCRdb to about 2017). With regard to the full study: An earlier analysis of approximately 640 of the donors reported about 250 Gb of sequence data and 117 million unique TCR beta sequences from 150 million to 200 million T cells. An early release covering roughly 600 HLA-typed donors comprised about 310 gigabases of sequencing data and approximately 85 million unique TCR sequences. Among the roughly 370 genotyped donors, approximately 82% belonged to the genetic ancestry cluster associated with self-reported Caucasian donors. The aim of the study was to test whether cataloging public T cell receptors could identify signatures of past pathogen exposure. The study profiled the T cell repertoires of 550 to 700 subjects by immunosequencing and related them to cytomegalovirus serostatus. A separate validation cohort of roughly 120 different subjects was used in addition to the roughly 700-subject first cohort. To predict cytomegalovirus infection status, the study combined high-throughput TCR immunosequencing, statistical association of individual TCRs with disease status, and machine learning. In a later analysis, previously published TCR beta repertoires from about 640 donors were re-analyzed and high-resolution HLA genotyping was added so that TCR occurrence patterns could be studied. The later analysis used no new phenotypic data to find candidate immune exposures, relying instead on TCR beta sequences and their occurrence across donors. In an earlier analysis of around 540 of the donors, high-throughput TCR beta sequencing was used to judge whether each TCR beta V gene segment behaved as functional or pseudogenic. Donor age, sex, ethnicity and CMV serostatus were compiled together with the repertoire data. A later genetic analysis took genome-wide SNP genotypes for about 55% of the roughly 700 donors and used that subset as a discovery cohort. All discovery cohort repertoires had been generated using a single sequencing platform. Class I and class II HLA loci were covered by the typing at four-digit resolution. The number of typed donors differed by locus: roughly 620-630 for A, B, C, DRB1 and DQB1; approximately 540 for DQA1; around 580 for DPA1; and some 430 for DPB1. Four to six DR-DQ haplotypes were handled as single units for association and clustering, since linkage in the cohort was strong. Across some 400 genotyped donors of the cohort, an average of approximately 220,000 unique TCR beta nucleotide sequences per donor were sequenced, and 15% to 20% of those sequences were non-productive.

Points the paper makes about the study in general: According to a later analysis, parvovirus B19, influenza, CMV and Epstein-Barr virus appeared linked to several top co-occurrence clusters. In vitro tests confirmed that a few of the cytomegalovirus-associated TCR beta chains recognize cytomegalovirus antigens. According to a later analysis, TCR association rates differed among HLA loci, with DRB1 alleles showing the most associated TCRs and HLA-C alleles showing the fewest. Most CMV-associated TCR beta chains appeared to be HLA-restricted in a later analysis, and the HLA associations seemed to be driven largely by CMV exposure. The only immune exposure information available for the cohort was CMV serostatus. A later genetic analysis associated a missense DCLRE1C variant with V-gene and J-gene trimming of TCR beta chains, and an independent cohort replicated the association. A further reported finding was that TCR beta sequences accurately predicted the HLA-A and HLA-B alleles for most subjects in the first cohort. The sequencing pipeline was judged likely to have produced a cluster of highly shared sequence variants as a technical artifact. Correlated functional status among segregating V segments might reflect linkage disequilibrium, but an unknown experimental factor could not be ruled out. Because counts were too low, about 15 rarely observed V segments, including chromosome 9 orphons, were left out of the earlier analysis of 587 of the donors. When HLA alleles, especially DR and DQ, strongly co-occurred, attributing TCR associations to individual alleles was difficult. Presence/absence analyses assumed roughly uniform sequencing depth across donors, an assumption that may not hold. A later analysis associated 15,000 to 20,000 TCR beta sequences with specific HLA alleles at a false discovery rate of 0.05. In a later analysis, HLA-associated TCR beta chains were found to be more clonally expanded and to have lower generation probabilities than equally common non-associated chains. Compared with the roughly 600-donor mean, donors in an Asian-associated ancestry cluster had fewer N-insertions in productive TCRs, according to a later genetic analysis. The authors suggested that the approach could potentially be generalized to other disease states and immunological phenotypes. The classifier was reported to diagnose cytomegalovirus status with high specificity and sensitivity in both the original and validation cohorts. The 87-base-pair reads could not distinguish some IMGT-functional V segments, including TRBV6-2 and TRBV6-3, so those segments were excluded. The study gave a list of about 160 TCR beta chains associated with cytomegalovirus. Only TCR beta chains were sequenced in this cohort, and the absence of alpha or paired-chain data limited detectable features. In an earlier analysis of approximately 590 of the donors, most TCR beta V segments appeared in productive rearrangements about 90% or about 30% of the time, broadly matching IMGT annotations. While some public TCRs were present in many individuals, most TCR sequences turned up only very rarely across donors. Because HLA typing was missing for some donors at each locus, association tests included only the typed subset.

In total, around 600 healthy bone marrow donors made up the cohort. All cohort members were sampled while nominally healthy, although unrecorded immune exposures were likely present. The donor tested CMV seronegative, placing the donor among the approximately 400 seronegative members of the cohort. Every donor gave a peripheral blood sample, and the peripheral blood mononuclear cells from that sample were used for TCR beta sequencing. The Qiagen DNeasy Blood Extraction Kit was used to extract genomic DNA from the blood cell samples. In regard to this clone: Its antigen has not been determined. The sample holds no much larger clone one base away, and base qualities are not on file.

Libraries were prepared through the immunoSEQ multiplex PCR assay. A mixture of 60 forward primers for TCR Vbeta segments and 13 reverse primers for TCR Jbeta segments was used in the multiplex PCR. The CDR3 region of rearranged TCR beta genes was amplified from genomic DNA by a multiplex PCR assay. Amplified TCR beta libraries were sequenced as 87-base-pair reads on the Illumina HiSeq System. The published analysis was carried out like this. A later analysis counted around 72 million unique TCR beta chains across the 670 or so repertoires, and roughly 11 million of these chains were shared by at least two donors. To remove PCR and sequencing errors, raw reads were error-corrected and collapsed into unique sequences using a nearest-neighbor algorithm that merged closely related sequences. V, D and J gene segments were assigned by aligning CDR3 sequences to IMGT reference sequences. Each retained sequence needed at least a six-nucleotide match to both a V gene segment and a J gene segment. Rearrangements were called productive when the CDR3 lacked stop codons and stayed in frame with V and J; all others were non-productive. CDR3 was defined by IMGT convention, running from the second conserved V-encoded cysteine to the conserved J-encoded phenylalanine. The earlier analysis of some 600 of the donors excluded sequences that lacked an unambiguous match to a single V gene segment. An earlier analysis of several hundred of the donors called V segments functional above 56.7% productive rearrangements and segregating when the between-donor standard deviation exceeded 5%. A statistical classification framework was built to diagnose cytomegalovirus status from the catalog of TCR beta chain sequences. A later analysis assigned V and J genes by comparing TCR nucleotide sequences with IMGT/GENE-DB human TR gene sequences. A later analysis assigned CDR3 sequences and most-parsimonious VDJ recombination scenarios with the TCRdist pipeline. In a later analysis, each TCR beta chain was defined by its CDR3 amino acid sequence together with its V-gene family, and reads without a unique V-gene family were excluded. A later analysis removed 592 highly shared, low-generation-probability nucleotide sequences to deal with suspected cross-contamination and a sequencing artifact. A later analysis calculated a clonal expansion index for each public chain from normalized within-repertoire ranks of inferred template counts. A later analysis computed generation probabilities with a VDJ recombination model fitted to out-of-frame rearrangements, and checked the results against IGoR. In a later analysis, TCR-TCR, TCR-HLA and TCR-CMV co-occurrence was scored with hypergeometric tests, and a repertoire-size bias correction was applied to TCR pairs. False discovery rates were estimated in a later analysis by permuting HLA or CMV assignments 20 times. In a later analysis, co-occurring TCRs were grouped using DBSCAN, with TCRdist sequence similarity added in when clustering inside HLA-allele-positive subsets. For co-occurrence clustering, repertoires with fewer than 30,000 or more than 120,000 public chains were excluded, along with a handful of repertoires with anomalous nucleotide sharing. TCRdb obtained this table from immuneACCESS and retained in-frame rearrangements with V and J assigned. These tables miss some clones; where compared with another copy, unresolved V genes account for less than half of the shortfall, and the remainder is unexplained. V, J and clone size are taken as reported in that table, and D and trimming were inferred from the DNA itself. The sample table contains about 120,000 clones; only one count was recorded for about 76% of them. The ten most abundant clones make up around 4.2% of the sample.

The CDR3 covers 13 residues, taking in both the cysteine and the phenylalanine. The kept DNA is CDR3 alone, 39 bases in frame from the first base. The germline V gene supplies CDR1 ENHRY and CDR2 SYGVKD. V is reduced by 11 bases and J by 5 bases, leaving a spacing of 18 bases between them. This sequence originates from a woman in her 30s in good health and CMV-seronegative. The receptor chain draws on TRBV10-3 and TRBJ2-5, and TRBD2 may be the D gene, going by 6 matching bases. The sequencing sample was made of PBMCs. The sequenced DNA is TGTGCCTCCCGGGGAGGAGGGGAGGAGACCCAGTACTTC. Protein translation: CASRGGGEETQYF.